This record covers a single T cell receptor (beta chain). The antigen it recognizes is unknown. No much larger clone is present one base from it, and per-base qualities are unavailable. The time point label for this specimen denotes: 24 weeks on oral tofacitinib. What this sample's treatment or condition label stands for: oral pan-JAK inhibitor, 5-10 mg twice daily. Lesional scalp punch biopsies and peripheral blood were collected from alopecia areata patients. PBMCs were isolated by density centrifugation and stained for CD3, CD4 and CD8, and CD4+ and CD8+ T cells were sorted on a FACSAria. This record comes from a study of CD8+ T cells in alopecia areata (dated by TCRdb to 2017 to 2018). Context from the whole study: The treated patients, all with moderate-to-severe alopecia areata, were enrolled in an open-label pilot trial of oral tofacitinib given at 5 to 10 mg twice daily. Patients received tofacitinib for 6 to 18 months and were then followed off drug for 6 months to check for delayed response and recurrence. In treated patients, disease severity was measured using the SALT score, which gives the percentage of scalp surface area affected. High-throughput TCRbeta sequencing was used to examine T cell clonal expansion in alopecia areata in both the C3H/HeJ mouse model and human patients. In humans, TCRbeta sequencing was performed on scalp tissue and on sorted CD4+ and CD8+ peripheral blood T cells from healthy controls and from patients with patchy or totalis/universalis alopecia areata. Biopsies were taken from tofacitinib-treated patients at baseline and again at 4 and 24 weeks into treatment, and several of those patients also had a later scalp biopsy. Scalp clonality was compared across normal scalp (n=4), patchy alopecia areata scalp (n=8), and alopecia totalis/universalis scalp (n=8). RNA came from the PAXgene miRNA kit for fixed scalp, the miRNeasy kit for PBMCs, and the RNeasy kit for mouse skin. Amplification of TCRbeta CDR3 regions was done by immunoSEQ multiplex PCR using 35 Vbeta forward primers and 13 Jbeta reverse primers. What the work shows at the level of the full study, not this receptor alone: Many expanded lesional clones persisted in scalp and blood during tofacitinib treatment, which may partly explain relapse after stopping treatment. Tofacitinib significantly lowered scalp clonality and the number of expanded CD8+ clones among the top 100 scalp clones. Scalp TCR repertoire analysis is complicated because resident alphabeta T cells in normal human skin are also sequenced, whereas mouse skin is dominated by gammadelta T cells. Lesional scalp, especially in alopecia totalis/universalis, showed higher clonality and more expanded CD8+ clones than normal scalp, suggesting antigenic drive. The treated cohort was small, with a single nonresponder, so links between baseline CD8+ expansion and response need larger studies. Shared TCR sequences between patients were less evident than in mice, which may be partly attributable to HLA diversity in the patient population.

Libraries came from the immunoSEQ multiplex PCR assay. RNA was extracted from all samples and reverse transcribed into cDNA, which served as template for TCR sequencing. First-strand cDNA was synthesized with SuperScript III using a 2:1 mix of oligo-dT and random hexamers. A synthetic immune receptor repertoire was used to gauge amplification bias, and whatever bias remained was removed computationally. From the authors' description of their analysis: After raw reads were preprocessed to remove errors, the CDR3 was defined following IMGT conventions as running from the conserved cysteine to phenylalanine. To get clonality, Shannon entropy was normalized by log2 of the number of productive unique TCRs and the result was subtracted from 1. CD4 or CD8 identity of scalp clones was inferred by cross-referencing scalp TCRbeta sequences with sorted blood CD4 and CD8 repertoires. Entries here come from immuneACCESS through TCRdb and include only in-frame sequences with V and J called. Some clones fail to appear in such tables; in the studies checked, an unresolved V gene covers under half of the shortfall, and the cause of the remainder is unknown. V and J calls and clone size follow that table, whereas D and trimming were derived from the DNA. A total of more than 150,000 clones appear in this sample, around three fifths of them only once. Clones ranked in the top ten supply about 12% of the sample.

Sequences were derived from CD8+ T cells sorted from blood, sampled at week 24, from a patient treated with tofacitinib. The receptor was derived from a human donor with alopecia areata.

In nucleotide form, the sequence is TGCGCCACCCTAACAGCCGTCGGCTACACCTTC. Translated, it reads CATLTAVGYTF. The sequence joins TRBV5-1 to TRBJ1-2, with no confidently assigned D gene. V gives up 9 bases and J gives up 8 bases, and the segment between their germline ends measures 14 bases. The CDR3 starts with the cysteine, ends with the phenylalanine, and has 11 residues. The sequence is cut down to CDR3 DNA, 33 bases in frame from base 1. As encoded in the germline V gene, CDR1 is SGHRS while CDR2 is YFSETQ. Reference TRBV5-1 and TRBJ1-2 proteins supply the regions before and after the CDR3; the full variable domain is: KAGVTQTPRYLIKTRGQQVTLSCSPISGHRSVSWYQQTPGQGLQFLFEYFSETQRNKGNFPGRFSGRQFSNSRSEMNVSTLELGDSALYLCATLTAVGYTFGSGTRLTVV.